Listed below are T cell receptor beta chains from one sample, sequenced in a study of T cell responses to AZD1222 COVID-19 vaccine. Clones were read by immunoSEQ multiplex PCR, and TCRdb kept only the in-frame ones, dropping some. The data hold about 150,000 clones, with 88% observed a single time. This sample comprised peripheral blood, obtained on day 0 of MenACWY control vaccination. The receptors were sampled from an adult in good health. CDR3s include the opening cysteine and the closing phenylalanine or tryptophan. The order of the fields is J gene, D gene, V gene, CDR3 protein. The D gene is left open where the match is weak.

>TRBJ1-2|.|TRBV3-1/TRBV3-2
CASSQGGSTYGYTF
>TRBJ1-2|.|TRBV24-1
CATSPGAGRINYGYTF
>TRBJ1-1|.|TRBV28
CASSLMGYTEAFF
>TRBJ2-1|.|TRBV5-4
CASSLTGGWNEQFF
>TRBJ2-1|.|TRBV6-5
CASRGSGDEQFF
>TRBJ1-1|.|TRBV10-3
CAISGTVDTEAFF
>TRBJ2-2|.|TRBV28
CASSRAWENTGELFF
>TRBJ1-4|.|TRBV7-6
CASSLVAGVGEKLFF
>TRBJ1-4|.|TRBV7-9
CASSLARGDEKLFF
>TRBJ2-3|.|TRBV29-1
CSVEEADTQYF
>TRBJ1-6|.|TRBV7-2
CASRRDSNSPLHF
>TRBJ2-5|TRBD2|TRBV29-1
CSVEDRREGPPTQYF
>TRBJ1-2|.|TRBV5-6
CASSLDRAYGYTF
>TRBJ2-1|.|TRBV6-2/TRBV6-3
CASSYSPQQGRGNEQFF
>TRBJ1-3|.|TRBV6-8
CASSPHLGEYSGNTIYF
>TRBJ1-1|.|TRBV12-3/TRBV12-4
CASSQTRGTEAFF
>TRBJ2-7|.|TRBV6-5
CASWTEGGLSYEQYF
>TRBJ1-2|.|TRBV5-5
CASGLSPRYGYTF
>TRBJ1-1|TRBD1|TRBV4-3
CASSQEQGVGAEAFF
>TRBJ2-1|TRBD2|TRBV2
CASSAGLAGARAYNEQFF
>TRBJ2-5|.|TRBV7-9
CASSLGPGALETQYF
>TRBJ2-7|TRBD1|TRBV2
CASSEADRGPEQYF
>TRBJ1-5|.|TRBV2
CASSGGTRPQHF
>TRBJ2-5|TRBD1|TRBV7-9
CASRGVTGQGVGRETQYF
>TRBJ2-1|TRBD2|TRBV11-3
CASTWRGAINEQFF
>TRBJ1-4|.|TRBV15
CATSQTKEVEKLFF
>TRBJ1-1|.|TRBV4-3
CASSQAWQAHTEAFF
>TRBJ2-1|TRBD2|TRBV5-1
CASSPWGGGEDSYNEQFF
>TRBJ2-6|.|TRBV19
CASSDRSSGANVLTF
>TRBJ1-6|.|TRBV5-4
CASSSVGTGGLNSPLHF
>TRBJ1-2|.|TRBV4-3
CASSRVWGGNYGYTF
>TRBJ1-3|TRBD1|TRBV15
CATSRDRGQGNTIYF
>TRBJ1-2|.|TRBV6-5
CASSPQGLSRYGYTF